This paragraph covers one T cell receptor (beta chain) sequence. The antigen remains unidentified. These data originate in a study of memory CD4+ T cells and cytomegalovirus serostatus. Whole-study context: Healthy Belgian adult donors included about 10 CMV-positive and some 25 CMV-negative people.

The study, taken as a whole, reports: Suggested: most of the CMV-linked TCR signature lies in CD4+ memory cells.

The V end was cut by 0 bases, the J end by 11 bases, with 16 bases between. The V gene's germline CDR1 is KGHSH and CDR2 LQKENI. The length of the CDR3 is 14 residues. Single viable CD3+CD4+CD8-CD45RO+ cells were sorted as the memory CD4+ T cells. CMV serostatus came from serum IgG against pp150, pp28, p38, p52. Total CD4+ T cells were enriched by CD4 positive selection. Measured with immunoSEQ multiplex PCR; TCRdb has only the in-frame clones, and not every one. Of fewer than 50,000 clones listed, 79% are singletons. The rearrangement links TRBV18 to TRBJ1-2; D is perhaps TRBD1 (5 bases). Sequences were obtained from memory CD4+ T cells from blood. This sequence originates from an adult in good health and CMV-seropositive. The CDR3 here is CASSPPGESSHYTF. DNA of the CDR3: TGTGCCAGCTCACCACCGGGGGAGTCCTCTCATTACACCTTC.